This T cell receptor beta chain was identified during a study of blood T cells in healthy people across ages. Study-wide results and caveats: Unsorted PBMC input precluded a conclusive naive versus antigen-experienced comparison. The percentage of naive T cells correlated strongly with TCR beta diversity. Getting older went along with TCR beta diversity per million T cells dropping roughly linearly.

With a J-beta primer mix and a sample-barcoded 5' primer, a second PCR ran about 7 to 12 cycles. With 12 random nucleotides, a template-switch adaptor tagged each individual cDNA molecule. Each CDR3 protein is one row after TCRdb ran MiXCR on the 5' RACE reads. The table records about 970,000 distinct CDR3 sequences, approximately 50% of them present only once. This clonotype was counted a few times. No antigen is known for it. This clonotype was sampled from a woman aged 60-75 years in good health. Sequencing was carried out using blood.

CDR3 DNA: TGTGCCAGCAGTTCCTGGCCGGGACACGACGAGTACTTC. Encoded protein: CASSSWPGHDEYF. The chain recombines TRBV27 with TRBJ2-4, with D maybe TRBD1 (6 bases). The CDR3 contains 13 residues. Trimming stripped 4 bases from V and 14 bases from J, with 18 bases between. Per germline, CDR1 MNHEY and CDR2 SMNVEV (reference sequence).